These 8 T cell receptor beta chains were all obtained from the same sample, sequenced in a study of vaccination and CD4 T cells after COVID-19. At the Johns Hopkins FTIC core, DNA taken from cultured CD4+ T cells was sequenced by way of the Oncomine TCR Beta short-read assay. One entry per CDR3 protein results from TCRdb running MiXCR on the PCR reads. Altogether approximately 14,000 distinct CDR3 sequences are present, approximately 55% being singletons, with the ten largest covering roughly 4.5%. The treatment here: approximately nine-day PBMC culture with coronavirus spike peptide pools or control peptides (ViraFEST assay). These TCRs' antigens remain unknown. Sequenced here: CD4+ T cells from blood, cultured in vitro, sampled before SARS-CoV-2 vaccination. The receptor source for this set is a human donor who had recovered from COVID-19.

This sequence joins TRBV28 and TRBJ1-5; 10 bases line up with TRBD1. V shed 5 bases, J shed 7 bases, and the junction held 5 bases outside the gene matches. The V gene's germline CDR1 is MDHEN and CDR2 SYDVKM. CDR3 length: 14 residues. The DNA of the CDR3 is TGTGCCAGCAGTACGGACAGGGGGGGACAGCCCCAGCATTTT. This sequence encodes CASSTDRGGQPQHF.

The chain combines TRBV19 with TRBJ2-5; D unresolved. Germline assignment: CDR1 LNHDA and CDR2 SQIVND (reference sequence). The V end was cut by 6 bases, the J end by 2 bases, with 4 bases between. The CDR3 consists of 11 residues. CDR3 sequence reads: CASSLQETQYF. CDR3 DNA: TGTGCCAGTAGCTTACAAGAGACCCAGTACTTC.

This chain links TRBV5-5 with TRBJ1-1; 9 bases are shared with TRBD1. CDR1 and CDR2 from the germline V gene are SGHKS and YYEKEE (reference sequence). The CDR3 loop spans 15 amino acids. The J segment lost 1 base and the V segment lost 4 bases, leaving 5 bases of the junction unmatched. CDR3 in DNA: TGTGCCAGCAGCCCAGGGACAGGGAGGAACACTGAAGCTTTCTTT. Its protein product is CASSPGTGRNTEAFF.

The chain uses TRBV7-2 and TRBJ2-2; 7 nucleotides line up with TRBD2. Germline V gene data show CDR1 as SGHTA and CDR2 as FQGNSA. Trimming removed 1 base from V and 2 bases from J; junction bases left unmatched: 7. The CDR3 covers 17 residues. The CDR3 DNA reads TGTGCCAGCAGCTTAGTGGGGGGAGGGCGCAACACCGGGGAGCTGTTTTTT. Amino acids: CASSLVGGGRNTGELFF.

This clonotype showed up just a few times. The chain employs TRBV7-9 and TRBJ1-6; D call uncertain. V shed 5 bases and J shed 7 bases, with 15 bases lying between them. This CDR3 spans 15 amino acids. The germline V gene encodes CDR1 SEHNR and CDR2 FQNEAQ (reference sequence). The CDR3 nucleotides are TGTGCCAGCAGCACCGAGAAGTCTCGGAATTCACCCCTCCACTTT. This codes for CASSTEKSRNSPLHF.

The CDR3 DNA is TGCAGTGCTAGGAAGACTAGCGGGAGAGACAATGAGCAGTTCTTC. It yields the protein CSARKTSGRDNEQFF. The chain carries TRBV20-1 and TRBJ2-1, with 12 bases that match TRBD2. Germline V gene lookup returns CDR1 DFQATT and CDR2 SNEGSKA (reference sequence). CDR3 length: 15 residues. Germline trimming cut 3 bases from V and 5 bases from J; bases unmatched to any gene: 5.

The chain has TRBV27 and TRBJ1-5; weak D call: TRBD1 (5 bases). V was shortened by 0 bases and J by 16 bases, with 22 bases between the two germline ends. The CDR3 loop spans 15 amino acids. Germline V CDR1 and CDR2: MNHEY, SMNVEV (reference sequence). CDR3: CASSLSVPGPSHVHF. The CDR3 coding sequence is TGTGCCAGCAGTTTATCGGTCCCGGGACCCAGTCACGTCCATTTT.

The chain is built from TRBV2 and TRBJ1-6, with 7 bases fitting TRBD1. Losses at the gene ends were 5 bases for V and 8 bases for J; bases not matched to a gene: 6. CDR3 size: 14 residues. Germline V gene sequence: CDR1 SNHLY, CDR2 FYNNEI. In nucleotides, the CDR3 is TGTGCCAGCAGTTGGGGACAGCCCGATTCACCCCTCCACTTT. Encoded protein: CASSWGQPDSPLHF.